This T cell receptor beta chain was obtained from a study of neoadjuvant anti-PD-1 for oral cavity cancer. This clone was found once. Time point noted: after neoadjuvant nivolumab, at surgical resection. The CDR3 length is 12 residues. Germline V gene lookup returns CDR1 SNHLY and CDR2 FYNNEI. Trimming left V 7 bases short and J 4 bases short, with 8 bases between. Sequenced by immunoSEQ multiplex PCR; TCRdb stores in-frame clones only, minus some. The sample lists around 32,000 clones; almost 80% were seen once. This chain connects TRBV2 to TRBJ2-1; D remains unclear. The source was PBMCs, collected after nivolumab (anti-PD-1) treatment. The sequence was collected from a person between 40 and 79 years old with oral cavity squamous cell carcinoma. The CDR3 DNA is TGTGCCAGCAAGAATGGGTACAATGAGCAGTTCTTC. Its protein is CASKNGYNEQFF.